This TCR beta chain was observed in a study of cytomegalovirus exposure and HLA in healthy donors. Study results and limitations: In an earlier analysis, productive rearrangement rates for most beta V segments clustered near 87% or 30%. The listing of 150 or so TCR beta chains classed them as cytomegalovirus-associated.

As regards this clone: What it binds is not known. Sequence at one end of the junction differs from germline and may be a read error.

PCR employed 60 Vbeta and 13 Jbeta primers. This table comes from immunoSEQ multiplex PCR, and its TCRdb copy is limited to in-frame clones, with some not included. This table holds about 170,000 clones, 79% found once. Germline V gene lookup returns CDR1 MNHNY and CDR2 SVGAGI (reference sequence). This CDR3 contains 16 residues. This clonotype was obtained from a woman in her fifties or sixties in good health and CMV-seronegative. The rearrangement links TRBV6-6 to TRBJ1-5; TRBD1 matches at 9 bases. Sequenced input: PBMCs. CDR3 in amino acids: CASSYPPGQGKQPQHF. Written as DNA, the CDR3 is TGTGCCAGCAGTTACCCACCGGGACAGGGCAAGCAGCCCCAGCATTTT.